This TCR beta chain was recovered during a study of Ad26.COV2.S vaccination and SARS-CoV-2 variants. Of note for this clone: Its antigen is not known.

Profiling relied on immunoSEQ multiplex PCR, and the TCRdb table lists in-frame clones only, not all of them. The sample contains a few hundred thousand clones, around 91% of which appear only once. The germline gives CDR1 SGDLS, CDR2 YYNGEE. The V and J ends lost 0 bases and 1 base, in that order; junction bases with no gene match: 4. The CDR3 loop spans 15 amino acids. Whole-study results and caveats: Analyses of TCR breadth and depth may have underestimated total T cell responses. Vaccine and placebo recipients had similar non-spike TCR breadth.

Treatment given: around 19 received Ad26.COV2.S at low or high dose, single or two shots; 5 received placebo; per-sample allocation not given. Collection of samples fell on day 63 after the first vaccine or placebo injection. The V and J genes are TRBV9 and TRBJ2-7; 7 bases match TRBD2. The TCR sequence derives from a person aged 18 to 59 who received the Ad26.COV2.S COVID-19 vaccine or a placebo. This specimen consisted of peripheral blood, obtained in a trial of Ad26.COV2.S vaccine versus placebo. This CDR3 is CASSVAGGISYEQYF. For the CDR3, the DNA is TGTGCCAGCAGCGTAGCGGGGGGAATTTCCTACGAGCAGTACTTC.